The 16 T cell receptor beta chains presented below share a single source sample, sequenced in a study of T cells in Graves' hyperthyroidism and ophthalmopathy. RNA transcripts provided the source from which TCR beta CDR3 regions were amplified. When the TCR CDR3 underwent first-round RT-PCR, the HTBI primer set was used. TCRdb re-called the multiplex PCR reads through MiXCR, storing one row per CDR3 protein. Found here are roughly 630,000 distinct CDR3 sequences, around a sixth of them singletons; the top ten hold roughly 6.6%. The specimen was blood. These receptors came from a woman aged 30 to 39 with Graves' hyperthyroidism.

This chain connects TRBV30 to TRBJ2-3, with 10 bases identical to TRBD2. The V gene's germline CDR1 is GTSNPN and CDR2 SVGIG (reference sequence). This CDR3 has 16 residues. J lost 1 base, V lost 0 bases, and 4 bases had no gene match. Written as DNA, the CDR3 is TGTGCCTGGAGTGTATGGAGCGGGGGGGGCACAGATACGCAGTATTTT. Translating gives CAWSVWSGGGTDTQYF. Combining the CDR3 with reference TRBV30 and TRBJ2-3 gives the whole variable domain SQTIHQWPATLVQPVGSPLSLECTVEGTSNPNLYWYRQAAGRGLQLLFYSVGIGQISSEVPQNLSASRPQDRQFILSSKKLLLSDSGFYLCAWSVWSGGGTDTQYFGPGTRLTVL.

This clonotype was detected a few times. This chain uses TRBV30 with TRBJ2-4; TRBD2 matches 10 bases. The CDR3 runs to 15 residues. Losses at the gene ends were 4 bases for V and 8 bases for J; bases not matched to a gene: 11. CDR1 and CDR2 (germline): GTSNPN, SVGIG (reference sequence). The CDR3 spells CAWTPRASGSYIQYF. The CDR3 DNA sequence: TGTGCCTGGACCCCTCGCGCTAGCGGGAGTTACATTCAGTACTTC.

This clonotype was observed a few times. CDR3 coding DNA: TGTGCCATACTTCAGGGAAACTATGGCTACACCTTC. Translated: CAILQGNYGYTF. The chain couples TRBV28 to TRBJ1-2; perhaps TRBD1 as D (5 bases). V lost 10 bases and J 2 bases, leaving 11 bases between the germline ends. Germline assignment: CDR1 MDHEN and CDR2 SYDVKM. CDR3 size: 12 residues.

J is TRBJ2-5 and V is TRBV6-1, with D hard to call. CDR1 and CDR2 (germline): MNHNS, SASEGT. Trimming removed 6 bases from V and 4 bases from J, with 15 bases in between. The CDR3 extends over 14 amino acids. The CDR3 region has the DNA TGTGCCAGCAGCCTAGGACGGTGGGTAGAGACCCAGTACTTC. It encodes CASSLGRWVETQYF.

CDR3 region: CATSDPISGVPPETQYF. In nucleotides, the CDR3 is TGTGCCACCAGTGATCCGATTTCGGGCGTCCCGCCGGAGACCCAGTACTTC. This rearrangement joins TRBV24-1 to TRBJ2-5; D gene ambiguous. Trimming took 3 bases from V and 5 from J, leaving 21 bases between them. CDR3 size: 17 residues. Looked up from germline, CDR1 is KGHDR and CDR2 is SFDVKD.

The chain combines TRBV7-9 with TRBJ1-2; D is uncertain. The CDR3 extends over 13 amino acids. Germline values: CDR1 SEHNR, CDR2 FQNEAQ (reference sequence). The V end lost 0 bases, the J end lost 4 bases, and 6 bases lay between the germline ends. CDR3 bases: TGTGCCAGCAGCTTAGCGACGGCCTATGGCTACACCTTC. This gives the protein CASSLATAYGYTF. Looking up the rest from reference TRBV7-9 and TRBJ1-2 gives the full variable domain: DTGVSQNPRHKITKRGQNVTFRCDPISEHNRLYWYRQTLGQGPEFLTYFQNEAQLEKSRLLSDRFSAERPKGSFSTLEIQRTEQGDSAMYLCASSLATAYGYTFGSGTRLTVV.

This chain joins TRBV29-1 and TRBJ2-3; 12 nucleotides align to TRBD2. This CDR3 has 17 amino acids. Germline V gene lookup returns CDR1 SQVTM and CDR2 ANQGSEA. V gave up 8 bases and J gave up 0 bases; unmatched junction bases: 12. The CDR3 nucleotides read TGCAGCTATCAGGGACTAGCGGGTGACACTAGCACAGATACGCAGTATTTT. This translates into CSYQGLAGDTSTDTQYF.

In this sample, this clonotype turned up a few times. The CDR3 is CATSESGKLYNEQFF. CDR3 bases: TGTGCCACCAGTGAGTCAGGGAAATTATACAATGAGCAGTTCTTC. The rearrangement links TRBV24-1 to TRBJ2-1, with D perhaps TRBD1 (5 bases). The CDR3 consists of 15 residues. V was trimmed by 4 bases and J by 4 bases, leaving 13 bases between them. Germline CDR1 reads KGHDR; CDR2 reads SFDVKD.

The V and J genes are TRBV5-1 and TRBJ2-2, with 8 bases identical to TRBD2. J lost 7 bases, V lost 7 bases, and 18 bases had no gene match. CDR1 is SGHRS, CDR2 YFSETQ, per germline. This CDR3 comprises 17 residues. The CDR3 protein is CASSAQTRLAYGGELFF. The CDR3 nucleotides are TGCGCCAGCTCCGCTCAGACTCGACTAGCGTATGGCGGGGAGCTGTTTTTT. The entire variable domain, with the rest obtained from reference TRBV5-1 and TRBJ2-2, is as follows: KAGVTQTPRYLIKTRGQQVTLSCSPISGHRSVSWYQQTPGQGLQFLFEYFSETQRNKGNFPGRFSGRQFSNSRSEMNVSTLELGDSALYLCASSAQTRLAYGGELFFGEGSRLTVL.

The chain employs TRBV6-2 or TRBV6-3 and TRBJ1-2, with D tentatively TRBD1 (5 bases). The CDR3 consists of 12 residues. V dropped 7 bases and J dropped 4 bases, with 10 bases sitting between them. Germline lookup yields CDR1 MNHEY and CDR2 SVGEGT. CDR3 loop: CASTRGGYGYTF. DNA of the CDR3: TGTGCCAGCACGCGGGGGGGCTATGGCTACACCTTC.

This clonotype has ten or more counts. CDR3 protein: CATSRDVSGSSYNEQFF. The CDR3 region has the DNA TGTGCCACCAGCAGAGATGTGAGCGGGAGTTCCTACAATGAGCAGTTCTTC. This chain uses TRBV15 with TRBJ2-1, with 8 bases fitting TRBD2. Trimming took 0 bases from V and 1 from J; bases not matched to a gene: 5. The CDR3 contains 17 residues. Germline V lookup: CDR1 LNHNV, CDR2 YYDKDF (reference sequence).

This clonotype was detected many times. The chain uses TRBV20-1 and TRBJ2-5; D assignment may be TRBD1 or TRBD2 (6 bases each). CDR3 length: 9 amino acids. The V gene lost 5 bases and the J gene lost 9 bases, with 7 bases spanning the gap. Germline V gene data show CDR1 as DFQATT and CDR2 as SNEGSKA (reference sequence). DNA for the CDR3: TGCAGTGCTGGGGGGCCCCAGTACTTC. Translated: CSAGGPQYF.

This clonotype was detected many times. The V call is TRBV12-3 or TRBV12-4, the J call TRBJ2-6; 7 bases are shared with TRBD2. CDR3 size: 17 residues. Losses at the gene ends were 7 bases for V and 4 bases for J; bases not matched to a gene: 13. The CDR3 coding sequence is TGTGCCAGCACCATACTAACGGGGGGTTCAGGGGCCAACGTCCTGACTTTC. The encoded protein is CASTILTGGSGANVLTF.

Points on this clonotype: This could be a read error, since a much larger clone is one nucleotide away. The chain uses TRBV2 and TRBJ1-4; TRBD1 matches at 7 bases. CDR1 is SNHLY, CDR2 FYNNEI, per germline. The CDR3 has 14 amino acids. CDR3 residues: CASWRQGSNEELFF. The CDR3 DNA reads TGTGCCAGCTGGAGACAGGGATCTAATGAAGAACTGTTTTTT. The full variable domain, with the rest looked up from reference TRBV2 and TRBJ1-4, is EPEVTQTPSHQVTQMGQEVILRCVPISNHLYFYWYRQILGQKVEFLVSFYNNEISEKSEIFDDQFSVERPDGSNFTLKIRSTKLEDSAMYFCASWRQGSNEELFFGSGTQLSVL.

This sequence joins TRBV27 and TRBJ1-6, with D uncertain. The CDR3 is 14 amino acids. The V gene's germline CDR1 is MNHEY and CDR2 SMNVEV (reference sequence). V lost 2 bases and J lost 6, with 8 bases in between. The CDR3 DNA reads TGTGCCAGCAGTTTAAGGACCGGTAATTCACCCCTCCACTTT. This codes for CASSLRTGNSPLHF.

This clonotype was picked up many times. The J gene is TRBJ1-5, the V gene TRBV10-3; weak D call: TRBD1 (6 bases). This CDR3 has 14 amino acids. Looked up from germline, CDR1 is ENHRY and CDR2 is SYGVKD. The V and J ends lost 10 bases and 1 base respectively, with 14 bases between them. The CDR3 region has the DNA TGTGCCACCGAGGACAGTACGAGCAATCAGCCCCAGCATTTT. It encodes CATEDSTSNQPQHF.